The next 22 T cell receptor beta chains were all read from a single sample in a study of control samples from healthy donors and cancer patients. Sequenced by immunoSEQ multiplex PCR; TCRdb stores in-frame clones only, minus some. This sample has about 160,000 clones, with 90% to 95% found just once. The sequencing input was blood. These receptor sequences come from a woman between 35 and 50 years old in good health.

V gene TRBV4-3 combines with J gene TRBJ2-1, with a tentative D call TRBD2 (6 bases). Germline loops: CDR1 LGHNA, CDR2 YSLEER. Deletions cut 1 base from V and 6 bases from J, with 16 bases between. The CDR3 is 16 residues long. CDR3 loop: CASSQGRDFWTNEQFF. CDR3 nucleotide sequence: TGCGCCAGCAGCCAAGGGAGGGATTTCTGGACCAATGAGCAGTTCTTC.

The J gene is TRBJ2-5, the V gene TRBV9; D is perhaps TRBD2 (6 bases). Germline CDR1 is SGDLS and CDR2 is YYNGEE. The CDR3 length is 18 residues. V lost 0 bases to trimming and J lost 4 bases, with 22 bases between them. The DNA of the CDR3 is TGTGCCAGCAGCGTAGGTCCACTCCGTAGCGGAATTCGAGAGACCCAGTACTTC. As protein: CASSVGPLRSGIRETQYF. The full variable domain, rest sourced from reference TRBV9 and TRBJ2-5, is DSGVTQTPKHLITATGQRVTLRCSPRSGDLSVYWYQQSLDQGLQFLIQYYNGEERAKGNILERFSAQQFPDLHSELNLSSLELGDSALYFCASSVGPLRSGIRETQYFGPGTRLLVL.

In DNA, the CDR3 is TGTGCCAGTCGATACGGGGCAGGTCTGTCACCCCTCCACTTT. This codes for CASRYGAGLSPLHF. This chain connects TRBV19 to TRBJ1-6; perhaps TRBD1 as D (5 bases). CDR3 length equals 14 residues. Trimming removed 8 bases from V and 10 bases from J, with 18 bases in between. CDR1 LNHDA and CDR2 SQIVND come from the germline V gene (reference sequence).

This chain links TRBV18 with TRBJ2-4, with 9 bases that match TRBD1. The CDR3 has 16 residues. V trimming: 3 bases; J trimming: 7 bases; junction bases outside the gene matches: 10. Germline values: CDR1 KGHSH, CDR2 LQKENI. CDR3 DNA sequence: TGTGCCAGCTCACCTACAGGGGGCGCCGATCTTAACATTCAGTACTTC. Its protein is CASSPTGGADLNIQYF.

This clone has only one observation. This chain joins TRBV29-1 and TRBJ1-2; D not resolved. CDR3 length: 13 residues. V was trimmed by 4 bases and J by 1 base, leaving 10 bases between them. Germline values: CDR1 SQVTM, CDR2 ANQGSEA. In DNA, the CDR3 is TGCAGCGTTGGGGAGGGAAGTAACTATGGCTACACCTTC. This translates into CSVGEGSNYGYTF.

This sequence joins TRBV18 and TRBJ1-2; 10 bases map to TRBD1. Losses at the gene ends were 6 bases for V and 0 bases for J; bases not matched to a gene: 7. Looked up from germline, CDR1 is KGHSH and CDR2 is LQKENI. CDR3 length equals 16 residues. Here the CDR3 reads CASSLRQGATNYGYTF. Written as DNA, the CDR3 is TGTGCCAGCTCCCTAAGACAGGGGGCAACTAACTATGGCTACACCTTC.

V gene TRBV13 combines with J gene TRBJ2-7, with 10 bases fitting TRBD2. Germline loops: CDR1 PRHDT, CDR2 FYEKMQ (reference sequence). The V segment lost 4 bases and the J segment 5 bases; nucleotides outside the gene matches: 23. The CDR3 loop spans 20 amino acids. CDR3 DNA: TGTGCCAGCAGCTCCGCCGAACACCCCACGGGACTAGCGATCCCCCACGAGCAGTACTTC. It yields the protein CASSSAEHPTGLAIPHEQYF.

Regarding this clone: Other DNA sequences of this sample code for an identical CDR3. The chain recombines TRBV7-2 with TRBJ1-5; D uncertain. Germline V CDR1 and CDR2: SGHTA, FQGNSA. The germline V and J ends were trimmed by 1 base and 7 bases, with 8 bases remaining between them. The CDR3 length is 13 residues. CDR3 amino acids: CASSLGVRQPQHF. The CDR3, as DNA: TGTGCCAGCAGCTTAGGGGTTAGGCAGCCCCAGCATTTT.

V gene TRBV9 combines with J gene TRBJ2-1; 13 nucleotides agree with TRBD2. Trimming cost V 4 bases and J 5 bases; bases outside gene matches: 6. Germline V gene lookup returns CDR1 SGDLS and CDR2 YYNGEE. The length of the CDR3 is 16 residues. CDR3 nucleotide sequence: TGTGCCAGCAGCTCCTGGACTAGCGGGGGCCACAATGAGCAGTTCTTC. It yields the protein CASSSWTSGGHNEQFF.

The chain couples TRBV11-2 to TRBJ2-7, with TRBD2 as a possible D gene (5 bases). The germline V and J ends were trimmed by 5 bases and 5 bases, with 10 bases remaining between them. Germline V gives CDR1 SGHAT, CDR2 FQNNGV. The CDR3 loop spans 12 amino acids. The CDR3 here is CASSSQRNEQYF. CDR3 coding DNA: TGTGCCAGCAGCAGTCAGCGGAACGAGCAGTACTTC.

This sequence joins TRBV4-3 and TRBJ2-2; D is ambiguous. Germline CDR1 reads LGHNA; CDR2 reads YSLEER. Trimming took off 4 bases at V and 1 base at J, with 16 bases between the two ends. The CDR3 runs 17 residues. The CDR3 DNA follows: TGCGCCAGCAGCCCCGGGCTGCCGACCGTGAACACCGGGGAGCTGTTTTTT. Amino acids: CASSPGLPTVNTGELFF.

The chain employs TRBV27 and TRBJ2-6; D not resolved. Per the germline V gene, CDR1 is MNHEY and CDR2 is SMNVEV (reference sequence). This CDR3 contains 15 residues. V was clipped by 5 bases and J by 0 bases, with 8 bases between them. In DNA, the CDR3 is TGTGCCAGCAGTCCCATCCTCTCTGGGGCCAACGTCCTGACTTTC. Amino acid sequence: CASSPILSGANVLTF.

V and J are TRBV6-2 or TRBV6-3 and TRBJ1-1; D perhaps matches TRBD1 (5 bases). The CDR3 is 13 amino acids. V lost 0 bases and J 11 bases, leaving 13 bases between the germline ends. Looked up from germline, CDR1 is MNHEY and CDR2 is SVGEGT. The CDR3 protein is CASSYSRGIEAFF. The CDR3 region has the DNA TGTGCCAGCAGTTACTCTCGGGGGATCGAGGCTTTCTTT.

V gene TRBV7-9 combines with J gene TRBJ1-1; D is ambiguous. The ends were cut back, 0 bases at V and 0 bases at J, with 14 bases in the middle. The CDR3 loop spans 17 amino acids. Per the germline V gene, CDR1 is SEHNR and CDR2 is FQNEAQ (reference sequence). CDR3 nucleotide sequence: TGTGCCAGCAGCTTAGCGGGGAGGGAGGCGCTGAACACTGAAGCTTTCTTT. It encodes CASSLAGREALNTEAFF.

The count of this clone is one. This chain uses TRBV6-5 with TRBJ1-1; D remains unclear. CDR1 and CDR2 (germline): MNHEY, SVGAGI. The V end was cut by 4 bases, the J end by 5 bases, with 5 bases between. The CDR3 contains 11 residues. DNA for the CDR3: TGTGCCAGCAGTTCGAAGACTGAAGCTTTCTTT. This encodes CASSSKTEAFF.

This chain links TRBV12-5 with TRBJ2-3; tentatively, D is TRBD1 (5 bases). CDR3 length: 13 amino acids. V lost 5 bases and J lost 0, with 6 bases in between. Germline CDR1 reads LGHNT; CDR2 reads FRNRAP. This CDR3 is CASGDRSTDTQYF. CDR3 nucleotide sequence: TGTGCTAGTGGTGACAGAAGCACAGATACGCAGTATTTT.

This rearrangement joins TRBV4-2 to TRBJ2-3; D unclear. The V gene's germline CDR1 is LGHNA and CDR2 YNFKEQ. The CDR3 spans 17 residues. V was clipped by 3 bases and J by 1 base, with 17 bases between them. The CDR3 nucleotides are TGTGCCAGCAGCCAGGCCGGGCTTCGAAGTGGCACAGATACGCAGTATTTT. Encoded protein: CASSQAGLRSGTDTQYF.

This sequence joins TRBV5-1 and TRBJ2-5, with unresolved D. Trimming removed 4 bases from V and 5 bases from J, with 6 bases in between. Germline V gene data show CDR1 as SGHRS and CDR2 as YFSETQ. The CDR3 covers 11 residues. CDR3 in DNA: TGCGCCAGCAGCGTCAGCGAGACCCAGTACTTC. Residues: CASSVSETQYF.

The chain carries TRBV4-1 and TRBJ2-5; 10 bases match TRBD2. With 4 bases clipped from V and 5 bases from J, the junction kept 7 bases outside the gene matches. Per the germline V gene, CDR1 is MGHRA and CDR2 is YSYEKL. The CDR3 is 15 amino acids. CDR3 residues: CASSLTSGKVETQYF. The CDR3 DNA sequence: TGCGCCAGCAGCCTTACTAGCGGGAAGGTTGAGACCCAGTACTTC.

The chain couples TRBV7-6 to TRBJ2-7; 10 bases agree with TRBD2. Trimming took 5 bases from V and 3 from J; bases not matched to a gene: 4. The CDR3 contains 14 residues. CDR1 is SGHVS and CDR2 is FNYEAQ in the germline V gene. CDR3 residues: CASSGTSAIYEQYF. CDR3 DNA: TGTGCCAGCAGCGGGACTAGCGCGATCTACGAGCAGTACTTC.

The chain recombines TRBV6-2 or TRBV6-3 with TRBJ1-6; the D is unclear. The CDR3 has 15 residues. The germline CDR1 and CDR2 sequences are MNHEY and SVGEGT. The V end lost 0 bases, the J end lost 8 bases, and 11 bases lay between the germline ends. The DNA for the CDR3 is TGTGCCAGCAGTTACTCGGGCGGAATAGATTCACCCCTCCACTTT. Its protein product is CASSYSGGIDSPLHF.

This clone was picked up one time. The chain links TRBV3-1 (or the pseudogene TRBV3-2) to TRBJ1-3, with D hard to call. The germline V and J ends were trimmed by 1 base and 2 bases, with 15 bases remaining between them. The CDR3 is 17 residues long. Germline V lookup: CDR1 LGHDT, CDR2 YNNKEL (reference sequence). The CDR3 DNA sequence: TGTGCCAGCAGCCAAGCGGCCCGCCTTTTAACTGGAAACACCATATATTTT. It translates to CASSQAARLLTGNTIYF.